What follows are 24 T cell receptor beta chains derived from one specimen sequenced in a study of cytomegalovirus exposure and HLA in healthy donors. Primers for the PCR totalled 60 Vbeta and 13 Jbeta. Clones were read by immunoSEQ multiplex PCR, and TCRdb kept only the in-frame ones, dropping some. The data hold about 200,000 clones, with roughly 80% observed a single time. The sequenced material came from PBMCs. Receptor source: a woman aged 18-29 years in good health and CMV-seronegative.

The V and J genes are TRBV4-1 and TRBJ2-1; 10 bases align to TRBD1. This CDR3 has 15 amino acids. Germline V lookup: CDR1 MGHRA, CDR2 YSYEKL. J gave up 4 bases and V 4 bases, and 4 bases lay outside the gene matches. The CDR3 nucleotides are TGCGCCAGCAGCCTCGGACAGGGGGGTTACAATGAGCAGTTCTTC. Its protein is CASSLGQGGYNEQFF.

This chain connects TRBV4-1 to TRBJ2-5, with 8 bases that match TRBD1. There are 15 residues in the CDR3. After removal of 3 bases from V and 7 bases from J, the junction contained 10 bases not matched to a gene. Per the germline V gene, CDR1 is MGHRA and CDR2 is YSYEKL. The CDR3 loop reads CASSHEGSQGGTQYF. DNA of the CDR3: TGCGCCAGCAGCCACGAAGGTTCACAGGGGGGGACCCAGTACTTC.

The chain recombines TRBV4-2 with TRBJ2-3; TRBD2 might be the D (5 bases). V lost 3 bases, J lost 4 bases, and 20 bases lay in between. The CDR3 runs to 17 residues. CDR1 is LGHNA, CDR2 YNFKEQ, per germline. CDR3 protein: CASSQTRGEPSPDTQYF. The CDR3 DNA is TGTGCCAGCAGCCAGACCCGAGGCGAGCCTAGCCCAGATACGCAGTATTTT.

This rearrangement joins TRBV5-4 to TRBJ1-5, with 9 positions matching TRBD1. After removal of 3 bases from V and 1 base from J, the junction contained 11 bases not matched to a gene. The germline V gene encodes CDR1 SGHNT and CDR2 YYREEE (reference sequence). This CDR3 spans 18 amino acids. This CDR3 is CASSYSGTGLSSNQPQHF. DNA of the CDR3: TGTGCCAGCAGCTACTCCGGGACAGGGCTCTCGAGCAATCAGCCCCAGCATTTT.

The CDR3 nucleotides are TGTGCCAGCAGTTCGGGGCAGGGGGCGGTAGGTGGCTACACCTTC. Its translation is CASSSGQGAVGGYTF. The chain recombines TRBV27 with TRBJ1-2; 8 nucleotides agree with TRBD1. V shed 4 bases and J 7 bases; nucleotides not matched to a gene: 11. CDR1 and CDR2 from the germline V gene are MNHEY and SMNVEV (reference sequence). CDR3 length: 15 amino acids.

The chain joins TRBV7-2 to TRBJ2-7; 9 nucleotides align to TRBD1. This CDR3 spans 14 amino acids. Germline trimming cut 2 bases from V and 6 bases from J; bases unmatched to any gene: 5. The germline V gene encodes CDR1 SGHTA and CDR2 FQGNSA. This CDR3 is CASSLRQGGSEQYF. CDR3 bases: TGTGCCAGCAGCTTAAGACAGGGGGGTAGCGAGCAGTACTTC.

V and J are TRBV5-4 and TRBJ2-5; 9 nucleotides match TRBD2. The CDR3 sequence is 17 residues long. Germline-derived CDR1 and CDR2 are SGHNT and YYREEE (reference sequence). With V trimmed by 3 bases and J by 5 bases, 14 bases remained unmatched. The CDR3 DNA sequence: TGTGCCAGCAGCTCCGCTGGGGGCGGGAGGGCCGGGGAGACCCAGTACTTC. This translates into CASSSAGGGRAGETQYF.

This clone has just one count. The chain couples TRBV6-5 to TRBJ2-2; 10 bases are a match to TRBD2. The ends lost 6 bases at V and 11 bases at J; junction bases unmatched: 12. The CDR3 consists of 15 residues. Germline-derived CDR1 and CDR2 are MNHEY and SVGAGI. DNA of the CDR3: TGTGCCAGCAGCCCCAGAGCGGGAGGGCCGGGAGAGCTGTTTTTT. It codes for CASSPRAGGPGELFF.

This clone was picked up a small number of times. The chain uses TRBV7-9 and TRBJ2-1; 12 bases are a match to TRBD2. This CDR3 spans 18 amino acids. Germline lookup yields CDR1 SEHNR and CDR2 FQNEAQ (reference sequence). V lost 0 bases, J lost 5 bases, and 8 bases stayed unmatched. CDR3 sequence reads: CASSLASTSGSLNNEQFF. The CDR3 DNA follows: TGTGCCAGCAGCTTAGCCTCGACTAGCGGGAGTCTTAACAATGAGCAGTTCTTC.

The chain has TRBV28 and TRBJ1-2, with 9 bases fitting TRBD1. J lost 5 bases, V lost 2 bases, and 0 bases had no gene match. The CDR3 sequence is 13 residues long. Germline V gene sequence: CDR1 MDHEN, CDR2 SYDVKM. Here the CDR3 reads CASSLGQGYGYTF. Here the CDR3 DNA reads TGTGCCAGCAGTTTAGGACAGGGGTATGGCTACACCTTC.

This clone was observed once. The chain employs TRBV18 and TRBJ2-5, with a tentative D call TRBD1 (5 bases). This CDR3 spans 14 amino acids. V shed 3 bases and J shed 1 base, with 9 bases lying between them. The germline V gene has CDR1 KGHSH and CDR2 LQKENI. This chain's CDR3 is CASSPTAPQETQYF. CDR3 coding DNA: TGTGCCAGCTCACCGACAGCCCCCCAAGAGACCCAGTACTTC.

This clone was found once. V is TRBV4-2 and J is TRBJ2-1; 7 bases are shared with TRBD2. Per germline, CDR1 LGHNA and CDR2 YNFKEQ. The CDR3 extends over 14 amino acids. Losses at the gene ends were 4 bases for V and 12 bases for J; bases not matched to a gene: 12. The CDR3 DNA follows: TGTGCCAGCAGCCCGGGGGAGGGGCCCGATAGGCAGTTCTTC. Amino acid sequence: CASSPGEGPDRQFF.

The chain couples TRBV7-2 to TRBJ2-1; D not certain. V gave up 2 bases and J gave up 12 bases, with 14 bases separating them. The CDR3 is made up of 13 amino acids. The germline gives CDR1 SGHTA, CDR2 FQGNSA. The CDR3 sequence: CASSLIVTPWQFF. In DNA, the CDR3 is TGTGCCAGCAGCTTAATTGTGACTCCTTGGCAGTTCTTC.

The rearrangement joins TRBV6-6 to TRBJ2-3; 9 bases match TRBD2. Germline-derived CDR1 and CDR2 are MNHNY and SVGAGI (reference sequence). The CDR3 is made up of 16 amino acids. J was trimmed by 0 bases and V by 0 bases; bases with no gene match: 1. CDR3 sequence reads: CASSYSTSGSTDTQYF. The CDR3 DNA follows: TGTGCCAGCAGTTACTCGACTAGCGGCAGCACAGATACGCAGTATTTT.

This clone came up a few times. The chain employs TRBV5-6 and TRBJ2-7; D may be TRBD2 (5 bases). V was trimmed by 0 bases and J by 5 bases, leaving 6 bases between them. Germline CDR1 SGHDT, CDR2 YYEEEE. The CDR3 is 12 residues long. The CDR3 here is CASSLAGNEQYF. The CDR3 DNA follows: TGTGCCAGCAGCTTGGCGGGGAACGAGCAGTACTTC.

This chain uses TRBV27 with TRBJ2-7; perhaps TRBD1 as D (5 bases). The V gene lost 10 bases and the J gene lost 4 bases, with 14 bases spanning the gap. Germline V lookup: CDR1 MNHEY, CDR2 SMNVEV (reference sequence). CDR3 length equals 12 residues. The CDR3 here is CATLGARYEQYF. The CDR3 nucleotides are TGTGCCACCCTAGGGGCCAGATACGAGCAGTACTTC.

The CDR3 nucleotides are TGCGCCAGCAGCCAAGATGGGACAGGGTTGACTGAAAAACTGTTTTTT. Encoded protein: CASSQDGTGLTEKLFF. This chain joins TRBV4-1 and TRBJ1-4, with 9 positions matching TRBD1. V shed 0 bases and J 7 bases; nucleotides not matched to a gene: 6. Germline assignment: CDR1 MGHRA and CDR2 YSYEKL. The CDR3 is 16 amino acids.

The CDR3 bases are TGTGCCAGCAGTTACTCGGAGGAGGGAGAGGGGGAGACCCAGTACTTC. It codes for CASSYSEEGEGETQYF. The chain carries TRBV6-6 and TRBJ2-5, with D possibly TRBD2 on 6 matching bases. Germline V gene lookup returns CDR1 MNHNY and CDR2 SVGAGI (reference sequence). Trimming pared 0 bases from V and 5 bases from J, leaving 16 bases between. This CDR3 spans 16 amino acids.

V and J are TRBV10-3 and TRBJ1-2; tentative D call: TRBD1 (6 bases). Germline values: CDR1 ENHRY, CDR2 SYGVKD. Deletions cut 1 base from V and 6 bases from J, with 15 bases between. This CDR3 is 15 amino acids long. The CDR3 spells CAISEWDPGTNGYTF. In nucleotides, the CDR3 is TGTGCCATCAGTGAGTGGGACCCCGGGACAAATGGCTACACCTTC.

The chain couples TRBV2 to TRBJ2-7; D unresolved. Trimming removed 10 bases from V and 3 bases from J, with 13 bases in between. Germline V gene data show CDR1 as SNHLY and CDR2 as FYNNEI. The CDR3 consists of 12 residues. CDR3 coding DNA: TGTGCCACGGTCGCGAGGCTCTACGAGCAGTACTTC. Protein product: CATVARLYEQYF.

The gene calls are TRBV4-2 and TRBJ1-5, with 10 nucleotides matching TRBD1. There are 16 residues in the CDR3. Trimming removed 2 bases from V and 7 bases from J; junction bases left unmatched: 8. Per germline, CDR1 LGHNA and CDR2 YNFKEQ. The CDR3 sequence: CASSQLTTGGAQPQHF. CDR3 nucleotides: TGTGCCAGCAGCCAATTAACGACAGGGGGCGCACAGCCCCAGCATTTT.

The V call is TRBV7-2, the J call TRBJ2-1, with 7 bases that match TRBD2. CDR3 length equals 16 residues. Trimming at V came to 6 bases and at J to 0 bases, leaving 8 bases not matched to a gene. Germline V gene sequence: CDR1 SGHTA, CDR2 FQGNSA. The CDR3 here is CASRSLASSSYNEQFF. CDR3 in DNA: TGTGCCAGCAGGTCACTAGCGTCCAGCTCCTACAATGAGCAGTTCTTC.

The V call is TRBV15, the J call TRBJ2-7; TRBD2 might be the D (7 bases). Per germline, CDR1 LNHNV and CDR2 YYDKDF (reference sequence). This CDR3 has 13 residues. Trimming took 1 base from V and 5 from J, leaving 9 bases between them. The CDR3 DNA reads TGTGCCACCAGCAGAGTCGGGGGGCACGAGCAGTACTTC. The encoded protein is CATSRVGGHEQYF.

This chain links TRBV4-3 with TRBJ2-4, with 10 bases identical to TRBD1. The CDR3 contains 20 residues. Germline V lookup: CDR1 LGHNA, CDR2 YSLEER. The junction had 13 bases not matched to a gene; V was cut back by 0 bases and J by 2 bases. CDR3 protein: CASSQDLVTGGLMTKNIQYF. CDR3 in DNA: TGCGCCAGCAGCCAAGATTTGGTGACAGGGGGCTTGATGACCAAAAACATTCAGTACTTC.